These 14 T cell receptor beta chains came from one sample sequenced in a study of blood T cell repertoires in COVID-19 (dated by TCRdb to the early 2020s). Receptors were amplified or captured by the immunoSEQ multiplex PCR assay. Not all clones reach the TCRdb copy of this immuneACCESS table, which keeps in-frame sequences only. Checked studies attribute under half of the gap to unresolved V genes and leave the rest unexplained. This sample holds roughly 230,000 clones; roughly 87% were observed only once. 4% to 5% of the sample lies in the top ten. The specimen sequenced was peripheral blood. All receptors come from a woman aged 35 to 49 who had recovered from COVID-19.

This clone was detected once. This chain links TRBV7-9 with TRBJ2-7; 7 bases agree with TRBD1. Per germline, CDR1 SEHNR and CDR2 FQNEAQ (reference sequence). CDR3 length equals 14 residues. J gave up 7 bases and V 3 bases, and 9 bases lay outside the gene matches. CDR3 region: CASSFAEGAEEQYF. CDR3 bases: TGTGCCAGCAGCTTCGCCGAGGGGGCAGAGGAGCAGTACTTC.

The CDR3 DNA reads TGTGCCAGCAGCCAAGCAATCTACGAGCAGTACGTC. Translating it yields CASSQAIYEQYV. The chain is built from TRBV14 and TRBJ2-7; no definite D call. Germline V gene lookup returns CDR1 SGHDN and CDR2 FVKESK. V was pared by 1 base and J by 3 bases, with 4 bases between. The CDR3 totals 12 residues.

V is TRBV4-1 and J is TRBJ1-4; no firm D call. This CDR3 spans 12 amino acids. V lost 2 bases to trimming and J lost 7 bases, with 5 bases between them. The germline gives CDR1 MGHRA, CDR2 YSYEKL. DNA of the CDR3: TGCGCCAGCAGCCAAATCAGTGAAAAACTGTTTTTT. Protein: CASSQISEKLFF.

The chain joins TRBV10-1 to TRBJ1-2; D remains ambiguous. Looked up from germline, CDR1 is WNHNN and CDR2 is SYGVQD (reference sequence). This CDR3 spans 14 amino acids. Trimming pared 3 bases from V and 4 bases from J, leaving 12 bases between. This CDR3 is CASSDSGIPYGYTF. CDR3 bases: TGCGCCAGCAGTGATTCCGGGATCCCCTATGGCTACACCTTC.

J is TRBJ1-2 and V is TRBV28; 12 bases agree with TRBD1. The CDR3 contains 13 residues. Germline V gene data show CDR1 as MDHEN and CDR2 as SYDVKM. J was trimmed by 8 bases and V by 5 bases; bases with no gene match: 3. The CDR3: CASSPGTGGGYTF. The CDR3 coding sequence is TGTGCCAGCAGTCCCGGGACAGGGGGCGGCTACACCTTC.

The table lists this clone with a count of one. The chain uses TRBV6-6 and TRBJ1-5; no clear D. The CDR3 contains 15 residues. With 8 bases removed from V and 0 bases from J, the gap between germline ends came to 14 bases. The germline V gene encodes CDR1 MNHNY and CDR2 SVGAGI (reference sequence). The CDR3: CASQTEAYSNQPQHF. The CDR3 DNA follows: TGTGCCAGCCAAACCGAGGCGTATAGCAATCAGCCCCAGCATTTT.

The chain is built from TRBV7-3 and TRBJ1-1; D is possibly TRBD1 (5 bases). Germline V gene sequence: CDR1 SGHTA, CDR2 FQGTGA. The CDR3 sequence is 13 residues long. V was shortened by 5 bases and J by 5 bases, with 12 bases between the two germline ends. The CDR3: CASSATGQTEAFF. In nucleotides, the CDR3 is TGTGCCAGCAGCGCAACAGGTCAAACTGAAGCTTTCTTT.

This chain uses TRBV24-1 with TRBJ2-1; TRBD1 aligns across 9 bases. CDR1 and CDR2 (germline): KGHDR, SFDVKD. The CDR3 contains 14 residues. The J segment lost 3 bases and the V segment lost 7 bases, leaving 3 bases of the junction unmatched. DNA for the CDR3: TGTGCCACCAGGGGGACAGGGATCTACAATGAGCAGTTCTTC. This gives the protein CATRGTGIYNEQFF.

The chain links TRBV19 to TRBJ2-1; 8 positions agree with TRBD2. Germline-derived CDR1 and CDR2 are LNHDA and SQIVND (reference sequence). V shed 0 bases and J 6 bases; nucleotides not matched to a gene: 10. The CDR3 has 17 amino acids. The CDR3 region has the DNA TGTGCCAGTAGTATAGAGGGCTACGGGAGGGTACTCAATGAGCAGTTCTTC. Its translation is CASSIEGYGRVLNEQFF.

The V and J genes are TRBV27 and TRBJ1-1; tentative D call: TRBD1 (6 bases). V was clipped by 8 bases and J by 10 bases, with 23 bases between them. Germline V gene sequence: CDR1 MNHEY, CDR2 SMNVEV (reference sequence). This CDR3 spans 14 amino acids. CDR3 protein: CASALFGGAGPAFF. For the CDR3, the DNA is TGTGCCAGCGCCCTTTTTGGGGGCGCGGGCCCAGCTTTCTTT.

The CDR3 spells CASSLGQGSSPLHF. Here the CDR3 DNA reads TGTGCCAGCAGCTTGGGGCAGGGAAGCTCACCCCTCCACTTT. The V and J genes are TRBV5-4 and TRBJ1-6; possible D gene TRBD1, 5 bases. From germline, CDR1 is SGHNT and CDR2 YYREEE (reference sequence). This CDR3 comprises 14 residues. V lost 0 bases and J 10 bases, leaving 11 bases between the germline ends.

The J gene is TRBJ2-2, the V gene TRBV4-3; 10 bases are a match to TRBD1. The CDR3 extends over 17 amino acids. The V gene end was trimmed by 4 bases and the J gene end by 5 bases; junction bases not matched to a gene: 10. The V gene's germline CDR1 is LGHNA and CDR2 YSLEER. The CDR3 DNA reads as TGCGCCAGCAGCCGAGACACCGGGACAGGGGTTACCGGGGAGCTGTTTTTT. This sequence encodes CASSRDTGTGVTGELFF.

The sample holds one count of this clone. V usage is TRBV29-1 and J usage is TRBJ1-3, with a weak D call TRBD1 (5 bases). Trimming pared 7 bases from V and 4 bases from J, leaving 11 bases between. The CDR3 extends over 12 amino acids. Germline CDR1 SQVTM, CDR2 ANQGSEA. CDR3 bases: TGCAGCGCTGGGGCGGGGGGAAACACCATATATTTT. It translates to CSAGAGGNTIYF.

V is TRBV18 and J is TRBJ1-5, with D perhaps TRBD1 (5 bases). Per germline, CDR1 KGHSH and CDR2 LQKENI. The ends were cut back, 5 bases at V and 6 bases at J, with 11 bases in the middle. This CDR3 is 13 amino acids long. DNA for the CDR3: TGTGCCAGCTCAGGGGCCTCGGGTCAGCCCCAGCATTTT. This encodes CASSGASGQPQHF.